This T cell receptor beta chain was captured in a study of cytomegalovirus exposure and HLA in healthy donors. Background on the study: About 85 million unique TCRs from HLA-typed donors were held in an early release of data.

Study-wide findings and caveats: Most TCR sequences proved rare, with some public TCRs found in many donors. An assumption of roughly uniform sequencing depth across donors underlay the presence/absence analyses. For TCR beta chains, V- and J-gene trimming was later linked to a missense DCLRE1C variant.

Both 60 Vbeta primers and 13 Jbeta primers went into the PCR. Data came from immunoSEQ multiplex PCR; TCRdb stores just in-frame clones and leaves some out. The sample contains approximately 150,000 clones, less than 90% of which appear only once. A word on this clone: Its antigen remains unknown.

V dropped 3 bases and J dropped 3; count of bases not matched to a gene: 7. Germline V lookup: CDR1 PRHDT, CDR2 FYEKMQ (reference sequence). The CDR3 length is 16 residues. This chain links TRBV13 with TRBJ2-3; 9 bases align to TRBD2. The clonotype comes from a man aged 25-45 years in good health and CMV-seronegative. The specimen sequenced was PBMCs. The CDR3 DNA reads TGTGCCAGCAGCTTCCGCGGGAGGGCCGGGACAGATACGCAGTATTTT. It encodes CASSFRGRAGTDTQYF.